Below, 24 T cell receptor beta chains from the same sample are listed, as sequenced in a study of blood T cells in healthy people across ages (dated by TCRdb to the mid-2010s). Receptor libraries were prepared by 5' RACE. The listed sequencing device is Illumina HiSeq 2500. A second PCR of 7 to 11 cycles was performed with a sample-barcoded 5' primer and a J-beta primer mix. TCRdb reran the public reads through fastp at Q25 and MiXCR, keeping productive beta chains. Each entry merges the rows of one CDR3 protein and shows their most common DNA and genes. The sample records roughly 2 million distinct CDR3 sequences, around half of which are singletons. The ten largest make up approximately 2.1% of the sample. The source material was blood. The source is a woman aged 40 to 50 in good health.

Points on this clonotype: A much larger clone differs from this one at a single base, so this may be a read error. This chain uses TRBV14 with TRBJ2-5; D gene uncertain. This CDR3 contains 11 residues. Per the germline V gene, CDR1 is SGHDN and CDR2 is FVKESK. CDR3 sequence reads: CASSQQGTQYF. In nucleotides, the CDR3 is TGTGCCAGCAGCCAACAAGGGACCCAGTACTTC.

This clonotype was counted only a few times. This rearrangement joins TRBV5-1 to TRBJ2-7, with D tentatively TRBD1 or TRBD2 (6 bases each). The ends were cut back, 5 bases at V and 4 bases at J, with 22 bases in the middle. CDR1 SGHRS and CDR2 YFSETQ come from the germline V gene. The CDR3 loop spans 16 amino acids. Here the CDR3 reads CASRLPTGTGTYEQYF. CDR3 bases: TGCGCCAGCAGGTTACCAACAGGGACTGGAACATACGAGCAGTACTTC.

J is TRBJ1-5 and V is TRBV6-1, with D uncertain. With 5 bases removed from V and 5 bases from J, the gap between germline ends came to 10 bases. Per the germline V gene, CDR1 is MNHNS and CDR2 is SASEGT. The CDR3 runs to 13 residues. In nucleotides, the CDR3 is TGTGCCAGCAGTAAGGCCCCCTATCAGCCCCAGCATTTT. This sequence encodes CASSKAPYQPQHF.

This clonotype was counted only a few times. The chain combines TRBV24-1 with TRBJ2-3; D may be TRBD2 (5 bases). The CDR3 is 15 amino acids. The germline V and J ends were trimmed by 5 bases and 3 bases, with 14 bases remaining between them. CDR1 and CDR2 (germline): KGHDR, SFDVKD. CDR3 bases: TGTGCCACCAGTGTCCCTCTCGGAGGAACAGATACGCAGTATTTT. Amino acids: CATSVPLGGTDTQYF.

This clonotype was counted a few times. CDR3 nucleotide sequence: TGTGCCAGCAGCGGGTGGACTAGCGGGAAAGTTCGTGAGACCCAGTACTTC. Translated, it gives CASSGWTSGKVRETQYF. This sequence joins TRBV7-9 and TRBJ2-5, with TRBD2 matching over 12 bases. The V gene's germline CDR1 is SEHNR and CDR2 FQNEAQ (reference sequence). The CDR3 totals 17 residues. V was clipped by 5 bases and J by 5 bases; unmatched bases: 12.

This clonotype was counted only a few times. The rearrangement joins TRBV6-5 to TRBJ2-3, with a possible D match to TRBD2 (5 bases). Germline V gene lookup returns CDR1 MNHEY and CDR2 SVGAGI. The CDR3 length is 15 residues. The V end was cut by 3 bases, the J end by 0 bases, with 10 bases between. The CDR3 region is CASSYSRGSTDTQYF. Here the CDR3 DNA reads TGTGCCAGCAGTTATTCCCGGGGAAGCACAGATACGCAGTATTTT.

The sample holds a few counts of this clonotype. This chain joins TRBV28 and TRBJ2-7; TRBD1 is a possible D gene (6 bases). Germline-derived CDR1 and CDR2 are MDHEN and SYDVKM. V was trimmed by 4 bases and J by 1 base, leaving 11 bases between them. The CDR3 runs 14 residues. The CDR3 DNA reads as TGTGCCAGCAGTTCTGACAGGTATTCCTACGAGCAGTACTTC. It specifies CASSSDRYSYEQYF. The variable domain in full, completed from reference TRBV28 and TRBJ2-7, reads DVKVTQSSRYLVKRTGEKVFLECVQDMDHENMFWYRQDPGLGLRLIYFSYDVKMKEKGDIPEGYSVSREKKERFSLILESASTNQTSMYLCASSSDRYSYEQYFGPGTRLTVT.

This clonotype was counted a few times. V is TRBV13 and J is TRBJ1-2; no clear D. This CDR3 has 14 residues. Germline CDR1 is PRHDT and CDR2 is FYEKMQ (reference sequence). V gave up 5 bases and J gave up 6 bases, with 16 bases separating them. The CDR3 coding sequence is TGTGCCAGCAGCCTAATGTCGACTAGGGATGGCTACACCTTC. Translation gives CASSLMSTRDGYTF.

V is TRBV20-1 and J is TRBJ2-7; 12 nucleotides line up with TRBD1. This CDR3 contains 15 residues. The V gene end was trimmed by 1 base and the J gene end by 2 bases; junction bases not matched to a gene: 3. The germline V gene has CDR1 DFQATT and CDR2 SNEGSKA (reference sequence). DNA for the CDR3: TGCAGTGCTAGAGTCGGGACAGGGGGCACCTACGAGCAGTACTTC. As protein: CSARVGTGGTYEQYF.

J is TRBJ2-3 and V is TRBV7-6, with D perhaps assigned TRBD1 or TRBD2 (5 bases each). The CDR3 extends over 15 amino acids. CDR1 is SGHVS and CDR2 is FNYEAQ in the germline V gene. Trimming pared 6 bases from V and 1 base from J, leaving 14 bases between. The CDR3 nucleotides are TGTGCCAGCAGACGGGACCTCGGGGGCACAGATACGCAGTATTTT. This encodes CASRRDLGGTDTQYF.

This clonotype was seen more than once but under ten times. The J gene is TRBJ1-2, the V gene TRBV7-9, with D unclear. There are 13 residues in the CDR3. V was trimmed by 4 bases and J by 2 bases, leaving 8 bases between them. Germline V gene lookup returns CDR1 SEHNR and CDR2 FQNEAQ (reference sequence). This CDR3 reads CASSSTKNYGYTF. CDR3 bases: TGTGCCAGCAGCTCCACAAAAAACTATGGCTACACCTTC. The full variable domain, completed using reference TRBV7-9 and TRBJ1-2, is DTGVSQNPRHKITKRGQNVTFRCDPISEHNRLYWYRQTLGQGPEFLTYFQNEAQLEKSRLLSDRFSAERPKGSFSTLEIQRTEQGDSAMYLCASSSTKNYGYTFGSGTRLTVV.

The chain employs TRBV7-6 and TRBJ1-2; no firm D call. Trimming pared 1 base from V and 6 bases from J, leaving 15 bases between. CDR3 length equals 15 residues. Per germline, CDR1 SGHVS and CDR2 FNYEAQ. The CDR3 DNA is TGTGCCAGCAGCTTAGGGCATCGGTCTCTCGATGGCTACACCTTC. Its protein is CASSLGHRSLDGYTF.

The rearrangement uses TRBV13 and TRBJ1-2, with a possible D match to TRBD1 (5 bases). The CDR3 covers 13 residues. Germline CDR1 is PRHDT and CDR2 is FYEKMQ (reference sequence). V lost 4 bases and J 4 bases, leaving 10 bases between the germline ends. CDR3 nucleotides: TGTGCCAGCAGCTCAGGGAGTGGCTATGGCTACACCTTC. Translating gives CASSSGSGYGYTF.

The V gene is TRBV11-2, the J gene TRBJ1-6, with no clear D. The germline gives CDR1 SGHAT, CDR2 FQNNGV. CDR3 length: 15 residues. Trimming stripped 4 bases from V and 9 bases from J, with 16 bases between. The CDR3 region has the DNA TGTGCCAGCAGCTCGTCTACAGTCGAGACTTCACCCCTCCACTTT. Its translation is CASSSSTVETSPLHF.

This clonotype was detected a few times. J is TRBJ2-7 and V is TRBV4-3; tentative D call: TRBD2 (6 bases). The CDR3 is made up of 18 amino acids. Germline V gene data show CDR1 as LGHNA and CDR2 as YSLEER. V lost 0 bases, J lost 3 bases, and 21 bases lay in between. The CDR3 sequence is CASSQDPSHMEGYYEQYF. CDR3 sequence (DNA): TGCGCCAGCAGCCAAGATCCCTCCCACATGGAGGGATACTACGAGCAGTACTTC.

The chain links TRBV6-2 or TRBV6-3 to TRBJ2-1; tentative D call: TRBD1 (6 bases). CDR3 length: 16 residues. Trimming stripped 6 bases from V and 3 bases from J, with 18 bases between. CDR1 MNHEY and CDR2 SVGEGT come from the germline V gene. The CDR3 loop is CASRTDSGTFYNEQFF. CDR3 bases: TGTGCCAGCAGGACCGACTCCGGGACATTCTACAATGAGCAGTTCTTC.

A note on this clonotype: A far larger clone lies a single base away; this is likely a read error. V is TRBV7-2 and J is TRBJ2-5; 9 bases map to TRBD2. The germline gives CDR1 SGHTA, CDR2 FQGNSA. There are 14 residues in the CDR3. CDR3 amino acids: CAGSLAGAGETQYF. In DNA, the CDR3 is TGTGCCGGCAGCTTAGCGGGGGCGGGAGAGACCCAGTACTTC.

This chain uses TRBV7-2 with TRBJ2-3; a possible D gene is TRBD2 (6 bases). Germline CDR1 is SGHTA and CDR2 is FQGNSA. Trimming took 5 bases from V and 0 from J, leaving 15 bases between them. This CDR3 is 16 amino acids long. The DNA for the CDR3 is TGTGCCAGCAGCCGAGGTACCGGGACTAGCACAGATACGCAGTATTTT. Translating gives CASSRGTGTSTDTQYF.

In this sample, this clonotype turned up a few times. J is TRBJ2-7 and V is TRBV29-1; unclear D gene. Germline loops: CDR1 SQVTM, CDR2 ANQGSEA. The V end was cut by 3 bases, the J end by 3 bases, with 6 bases between. CDR3 length: 11 residues. CDR3 loop: CSVDYNYEQYF. The CDR3 DNA is TGCAGCGTTGATTACAACTACGAGCAGTACTTC.

This clonotype has only a few counts. The chain employs TRBV29-1 and TRBJ2-1; D is uncertain. The CDR3 length is 12 residues. From germline, CDR1 is SQVTM and CDR2 ANQGSEA. Trimming pared 3 bases from V and 5 bases from J, leaving 8 bases between. CDR3 DNA: TGCAGCGTTGACGTGGGGAACAATGAGCAGTTCTTC. It encodes CSVDVGNNEQFF.

This clonotype showed up many times. This sequence joins TRBV7-2 and TRBJ2-5; the D gene is possibly TRBD2 (6 bases). The CDR3 length is 15 residues. The germline V and J ends were trimmed by 0 bases and 1 base, with 9 bases remaining between them. Germline lookup yields CDR1 SGHTA and CDR2 FQGNSA. The CDR3 DNA follows: TGTGCCAGCAGCTTAGCTGGGGGGACCCAAGAGACCCAGTACTTC. The encoded protein is CASSLAGGTQETQYF.

The rearrangement joins TRBV6-2 or TRBV6-3 to TRBJ2-1, with D hard to call. Trimming shortened V by 6 bases and J by 4 bases, and 16 bases separated the two germline ends. Germline assignment: CDR1 MNHEY and CDR2 SVGEGT. This CDR3 contains 15 residues. CDR3 sequence reads: CASRNEAGAYNEQFF. In nucleotides, the CDR3 is TGTGCCAGCAGAAACGAGGCTGGCGCTTACAATGAGCAGTTCTTC.

This clonotype was seen many times. This chain links TRBV7-2 with TRBJ2-5; D could derive from TRBD1 or TRBD2 (7 bases each). The V gene's germline CDR1 is SGHTA and CDR2 FQGNSA. V lost 5 bases and J 0 bases, leaving 13 bases between the germline ends. The CDR3 is 15 residues long. The CDR3 spells CASSPGGGYQETQYF. The CDR3 coding sequence is TGTGCCAGCAGCCCAGGGGGGGGTTACCAAGAGACCCAGTACTTC.

The chain joins TRBV7-2 to TRBJ2-5; D possibly uses TRBD1 or TRBD2 (5 bases each). The CDR3 consists of 14 residues. Germline values: CDR1 SGHTA, CDR2 FQGNSA. Between the trimmed V and J ends, which lost 6 bases and 2 bases, there was a span of 13 bases. The CDR3 coding sequence is TGTGCCAGCAGTAGGGACCAGCAACAAGAGACCCAGTACTTC. It codes for CASSRDQQQETQYF.